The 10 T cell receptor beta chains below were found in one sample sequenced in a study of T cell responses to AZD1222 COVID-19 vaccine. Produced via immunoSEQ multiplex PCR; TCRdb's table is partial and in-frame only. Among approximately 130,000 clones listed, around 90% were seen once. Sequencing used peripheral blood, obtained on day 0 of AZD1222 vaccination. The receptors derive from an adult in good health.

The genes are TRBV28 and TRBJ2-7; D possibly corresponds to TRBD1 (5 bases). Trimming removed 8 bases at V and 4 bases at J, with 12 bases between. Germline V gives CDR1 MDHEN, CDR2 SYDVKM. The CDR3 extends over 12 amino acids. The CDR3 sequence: CASQSGLYEQYF. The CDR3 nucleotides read TGTGCCAGCCAATCAGGGCTGTACGAGCAGTACTTC. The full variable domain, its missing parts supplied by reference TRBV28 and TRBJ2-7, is DVKVTQSSRYLVKRTGEKVFLECVQDMDHENMFWYRQDPGLGLRLIYFSYDVKMKEKGDIPEGYSVSREKKERFSLILESASTNQTSMYLCASQSGLYEQYFGPGTRLTVT.

The CDR3 reads CASSPSGGVGDEQFF. CDR3 in DNA: TGTGCCAGCAGCCCGTCAGGGGGCGTGGGCGATGAGCAGTTCTTC. This rearrangement joins TRBV7-3 to TRBJ2-1; 8 nucleotides line up with TRBD1. The CDR3 length is 15 residues. V lost 5 bases, J lost 8 bases, and 11 bases stayed unmatched. CDR1 and CDR2 (germline): SGHTA, FQGTGA.

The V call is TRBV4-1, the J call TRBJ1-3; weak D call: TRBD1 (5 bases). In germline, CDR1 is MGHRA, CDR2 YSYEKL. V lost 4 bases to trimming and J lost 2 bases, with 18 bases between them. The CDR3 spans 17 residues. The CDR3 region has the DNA TGCGCCAGCAGCCTGACAGCCGAGTTCTCCGCTGGAAACACCATATATTTT. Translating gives CASSLTAEFSAGNTIYF.

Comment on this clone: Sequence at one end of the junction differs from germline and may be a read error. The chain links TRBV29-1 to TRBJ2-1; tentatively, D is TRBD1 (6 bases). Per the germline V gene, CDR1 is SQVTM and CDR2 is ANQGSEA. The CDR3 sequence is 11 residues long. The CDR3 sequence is CSAEGGTGQFF. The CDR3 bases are TGCAGCGCTGAAGGGGGAACGGGGCAGTTCTTC.

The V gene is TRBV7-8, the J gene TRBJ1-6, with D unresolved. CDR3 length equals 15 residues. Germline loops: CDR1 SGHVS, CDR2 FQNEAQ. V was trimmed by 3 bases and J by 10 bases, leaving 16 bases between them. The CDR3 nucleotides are TGTGCCAGCAGCTTTGAGTTGTCGGAAAGCTCACCCCTCCACTTT. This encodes CASSFELSESSPLHF. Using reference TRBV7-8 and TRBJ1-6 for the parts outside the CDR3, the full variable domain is GAGVSQSPRYKVAKRGQDVALRCDPISGHVSLFWYQQALGQGPEFLTYFQNEAQLDKSGLPSDRFFAERPEGSVSTLKIQRTQQEDSAVYLCASSFELSESSPLHFGNGTRLTVT.

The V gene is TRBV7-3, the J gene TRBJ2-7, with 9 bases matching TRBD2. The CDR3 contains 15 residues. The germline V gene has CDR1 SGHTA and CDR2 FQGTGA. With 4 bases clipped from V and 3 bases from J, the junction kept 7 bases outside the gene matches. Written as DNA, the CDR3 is TGTGCCAGCAGCTCCGGACTAGCGTCTAGCTACGAGCAGTACTTC. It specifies CASSSGLASSYEQYF.

CDR3 in DNA: TGTGCCAGCAGTTTAGAAACTCGGGGTCAGGCCTTCTCCTACGAGCAGTACTTC. It codes for CASSLETRGQAFSYEQYF. This rearrangement joins TRBV28 to TRBJ2-7, with D maybe TRBD2 (5 bases). Germline V gives CDR1 MDHEN, CDR2 SYDVKM. V was clipped by 2 bases and J by 0 bases, with 20 bases between them. The CDR3 runs 18 residues.

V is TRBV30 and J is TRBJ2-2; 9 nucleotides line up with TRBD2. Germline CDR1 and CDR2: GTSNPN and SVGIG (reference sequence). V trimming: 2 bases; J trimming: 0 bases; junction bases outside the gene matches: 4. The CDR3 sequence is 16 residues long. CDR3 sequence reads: CAWSRLAASNTGELFF. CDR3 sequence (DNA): TGTGCCTGGAGTCGACTAGCGGCTTCGAACACCGGGGAGCTGTTTTTT.

CDR3 DNA sequence: TGTGCCAGCAGCTTAGTCGAGAGTGGGGGCTACACCTTC. The encoded protein is CASSLVESGGYTF. The rearrangement joins TRBV11-2 to TRBJ1-2; D not certain. The ends were cut back, 1 base at V and 8 bases at J, with 11 bases in the middle. Germline lookup yields CDR1 SGHAT and CDR2 FQNNGV. The CDR3 loop spans 13 amino acids.

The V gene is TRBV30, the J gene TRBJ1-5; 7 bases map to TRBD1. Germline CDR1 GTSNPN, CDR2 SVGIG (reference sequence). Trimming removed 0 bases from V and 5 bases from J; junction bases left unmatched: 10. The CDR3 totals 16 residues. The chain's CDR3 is CAWSVPFDRDDQPQHF. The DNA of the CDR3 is TGTGCCTGGAGTGTCCCCTTCGACAGGGATGATCAGCCCCAGCATTTT.